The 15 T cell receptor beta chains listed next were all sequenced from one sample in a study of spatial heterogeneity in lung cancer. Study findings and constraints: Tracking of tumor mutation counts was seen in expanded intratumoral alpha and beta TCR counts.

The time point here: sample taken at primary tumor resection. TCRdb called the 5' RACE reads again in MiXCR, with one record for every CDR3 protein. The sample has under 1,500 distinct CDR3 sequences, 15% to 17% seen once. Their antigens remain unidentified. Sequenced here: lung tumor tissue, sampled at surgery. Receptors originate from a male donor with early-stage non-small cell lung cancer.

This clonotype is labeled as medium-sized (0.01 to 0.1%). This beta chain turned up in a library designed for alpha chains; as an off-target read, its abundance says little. The CDR3 nucleotides read TGTGCCAGCAGCTTAGCTGGCCACAAAGGCAATCAGCCCCAGCATTTT. The encoded protein is CASSLAGHKGNQPQHF. This sequence joins TRBV7-2 and TRBJ1-5; D gene uncertain. Germline V gives CDR1 SGHTA, CDR2 FQGNSA. V was shortened by 0 bases and J by 2 bases, with 11 bases between the two germline ends. The CDR3 extends over 16 amino acids.

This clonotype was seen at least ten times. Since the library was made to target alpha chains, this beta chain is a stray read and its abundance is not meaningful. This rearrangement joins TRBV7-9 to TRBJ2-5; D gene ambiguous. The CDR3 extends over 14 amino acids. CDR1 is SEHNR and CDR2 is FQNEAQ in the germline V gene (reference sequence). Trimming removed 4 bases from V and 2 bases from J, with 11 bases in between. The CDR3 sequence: CASSSFSPQETQYF. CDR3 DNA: TGTGCCAGCAGCTCGTTCTCCCCTCAAGAGACCCAGTACTTC.

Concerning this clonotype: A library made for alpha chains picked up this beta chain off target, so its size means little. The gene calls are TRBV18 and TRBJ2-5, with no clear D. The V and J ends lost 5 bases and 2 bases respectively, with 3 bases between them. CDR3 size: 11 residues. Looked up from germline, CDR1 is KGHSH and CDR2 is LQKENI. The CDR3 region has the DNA TGTGCCAGCTCAGAACAAGAGACCCAGTACTTC. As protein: CASSEQETQYF.

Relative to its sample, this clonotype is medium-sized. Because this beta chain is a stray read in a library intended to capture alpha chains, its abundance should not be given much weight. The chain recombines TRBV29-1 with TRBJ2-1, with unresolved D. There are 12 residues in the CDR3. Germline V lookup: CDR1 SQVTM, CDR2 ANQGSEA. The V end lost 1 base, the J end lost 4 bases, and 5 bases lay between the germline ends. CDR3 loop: CSVEVQYNEQFF. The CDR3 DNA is TGCAGCGTTGAAGTTCAGTACAATGAGCAGTTCTTC.

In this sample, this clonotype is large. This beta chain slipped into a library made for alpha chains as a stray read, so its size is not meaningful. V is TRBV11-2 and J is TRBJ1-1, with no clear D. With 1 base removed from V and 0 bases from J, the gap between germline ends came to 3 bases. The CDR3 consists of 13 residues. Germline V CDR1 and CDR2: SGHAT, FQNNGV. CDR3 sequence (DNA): TGTGCCAGCAGCTTAGGGATGAACACTGAAGCTTTCTTT. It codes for CASSLGMNTEAFF.

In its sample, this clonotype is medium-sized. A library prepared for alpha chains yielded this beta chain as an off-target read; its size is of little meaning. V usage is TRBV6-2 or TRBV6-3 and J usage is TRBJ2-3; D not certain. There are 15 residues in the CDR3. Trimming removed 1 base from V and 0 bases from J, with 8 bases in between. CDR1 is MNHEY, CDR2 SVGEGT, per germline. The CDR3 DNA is TGTGCCAGCAGTTACTATTCAGAAAGCACAGATACGCAGTATTTT. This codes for CASSYYSESTDTQYF.

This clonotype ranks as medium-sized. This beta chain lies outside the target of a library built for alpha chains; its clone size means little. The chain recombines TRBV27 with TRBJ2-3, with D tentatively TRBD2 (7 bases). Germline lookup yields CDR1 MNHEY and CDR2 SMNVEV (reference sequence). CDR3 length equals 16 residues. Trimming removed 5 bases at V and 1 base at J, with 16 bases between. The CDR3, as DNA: TGTGCCAGCAGTGTCGTGCGGGGGCCGGGCACAGATACGCAGTATTTT. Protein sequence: CASSVVRGPGTDTQYF.

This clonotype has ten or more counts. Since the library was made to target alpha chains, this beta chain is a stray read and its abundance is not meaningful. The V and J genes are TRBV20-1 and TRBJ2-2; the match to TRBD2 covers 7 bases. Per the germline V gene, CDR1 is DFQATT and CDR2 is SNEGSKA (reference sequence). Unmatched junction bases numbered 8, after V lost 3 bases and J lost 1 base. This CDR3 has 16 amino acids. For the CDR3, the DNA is TGCAGTGCTAGCCCGGGAGGACGCGAGAACACCGGGGAGCTGTTTTTT. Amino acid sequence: CSASPGGRENTGELFF.

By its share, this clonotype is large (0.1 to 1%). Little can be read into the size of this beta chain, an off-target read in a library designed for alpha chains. CDR3 protein: CASSLLVGYEQYV. The DNA for the CDR3 is TGTGCCAGCAGTTTACTAGTCGGATACGAGCAGTACGTC. The V gene is TRBV27, the J gene TRBJ2-7; D ambiguous. This CDR3 is 13 amino acids long. The ends were cut back, 2 bases at V and 4 bases at J, with 9 bases in the middle. Germline values: CDR1 MNHEY, CDR2 SMNVEV (reference sequence).

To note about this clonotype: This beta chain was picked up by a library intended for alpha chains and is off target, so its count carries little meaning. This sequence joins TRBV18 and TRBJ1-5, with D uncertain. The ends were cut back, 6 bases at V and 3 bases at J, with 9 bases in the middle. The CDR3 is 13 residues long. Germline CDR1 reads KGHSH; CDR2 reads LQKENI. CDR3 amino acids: CASSGSANQPQHF. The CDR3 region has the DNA TGTGCCAGCTCGGGAAGCGCCAATCAGCCCCAGCATTTT.

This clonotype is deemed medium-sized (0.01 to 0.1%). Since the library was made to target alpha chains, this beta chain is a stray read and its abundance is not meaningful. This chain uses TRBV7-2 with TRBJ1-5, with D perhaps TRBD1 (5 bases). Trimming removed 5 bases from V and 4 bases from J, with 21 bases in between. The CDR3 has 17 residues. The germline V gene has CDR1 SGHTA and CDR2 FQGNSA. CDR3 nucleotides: TGTGCCAGCAGCCTACAGGCCCTGACAAGGGTAAATCAGCCCCAGCATTTT. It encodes CASSLQALTRVNQPQHF.

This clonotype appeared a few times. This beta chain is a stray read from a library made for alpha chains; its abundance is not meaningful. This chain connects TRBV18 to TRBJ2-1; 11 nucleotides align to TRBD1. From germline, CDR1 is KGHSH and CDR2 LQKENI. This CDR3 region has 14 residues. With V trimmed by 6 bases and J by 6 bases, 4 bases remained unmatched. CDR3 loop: CASSRGQGANEQFF. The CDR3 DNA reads TGTGCCAGCTCCCGTGGACAGGGGGCCAATGAGCAGTTCTTC.

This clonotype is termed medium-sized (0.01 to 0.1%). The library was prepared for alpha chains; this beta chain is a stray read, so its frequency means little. CDR3 loop: CASSREADTQYF. Written as DNA, the CDR3 is TGCGCCAGCAGCAGAGAGGCAGATACGCAGTATTTT. The chain recombines TRBV5-1 with TRBJ2-3, with D unresolved. Germline lookup yields CDR1 SGHRS and CDR2 YFSETQ. This CDR3 is 12 amino acids long. Trimming left V 4 bases short and J 4 bases short, with 7 bases between.

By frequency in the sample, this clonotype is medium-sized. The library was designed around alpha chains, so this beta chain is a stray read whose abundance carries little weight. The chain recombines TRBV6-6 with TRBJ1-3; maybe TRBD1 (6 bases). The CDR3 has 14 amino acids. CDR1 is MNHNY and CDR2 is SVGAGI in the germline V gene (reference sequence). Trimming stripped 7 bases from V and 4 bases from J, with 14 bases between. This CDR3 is CASNEQGHGNTIYF. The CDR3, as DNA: TGTGCCAGCAACGAACAGGGACACGGAAACACCATATATTTT.

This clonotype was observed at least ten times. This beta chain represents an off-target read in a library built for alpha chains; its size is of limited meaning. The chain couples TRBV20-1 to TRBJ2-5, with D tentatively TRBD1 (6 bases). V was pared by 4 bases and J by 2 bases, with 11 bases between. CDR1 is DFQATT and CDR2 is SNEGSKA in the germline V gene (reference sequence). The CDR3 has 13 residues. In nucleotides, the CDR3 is TGCAGTGCTAAAAAGACAGGACAAGAGACCCAGTACTTC. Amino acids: CSAKKTGQETQYF.